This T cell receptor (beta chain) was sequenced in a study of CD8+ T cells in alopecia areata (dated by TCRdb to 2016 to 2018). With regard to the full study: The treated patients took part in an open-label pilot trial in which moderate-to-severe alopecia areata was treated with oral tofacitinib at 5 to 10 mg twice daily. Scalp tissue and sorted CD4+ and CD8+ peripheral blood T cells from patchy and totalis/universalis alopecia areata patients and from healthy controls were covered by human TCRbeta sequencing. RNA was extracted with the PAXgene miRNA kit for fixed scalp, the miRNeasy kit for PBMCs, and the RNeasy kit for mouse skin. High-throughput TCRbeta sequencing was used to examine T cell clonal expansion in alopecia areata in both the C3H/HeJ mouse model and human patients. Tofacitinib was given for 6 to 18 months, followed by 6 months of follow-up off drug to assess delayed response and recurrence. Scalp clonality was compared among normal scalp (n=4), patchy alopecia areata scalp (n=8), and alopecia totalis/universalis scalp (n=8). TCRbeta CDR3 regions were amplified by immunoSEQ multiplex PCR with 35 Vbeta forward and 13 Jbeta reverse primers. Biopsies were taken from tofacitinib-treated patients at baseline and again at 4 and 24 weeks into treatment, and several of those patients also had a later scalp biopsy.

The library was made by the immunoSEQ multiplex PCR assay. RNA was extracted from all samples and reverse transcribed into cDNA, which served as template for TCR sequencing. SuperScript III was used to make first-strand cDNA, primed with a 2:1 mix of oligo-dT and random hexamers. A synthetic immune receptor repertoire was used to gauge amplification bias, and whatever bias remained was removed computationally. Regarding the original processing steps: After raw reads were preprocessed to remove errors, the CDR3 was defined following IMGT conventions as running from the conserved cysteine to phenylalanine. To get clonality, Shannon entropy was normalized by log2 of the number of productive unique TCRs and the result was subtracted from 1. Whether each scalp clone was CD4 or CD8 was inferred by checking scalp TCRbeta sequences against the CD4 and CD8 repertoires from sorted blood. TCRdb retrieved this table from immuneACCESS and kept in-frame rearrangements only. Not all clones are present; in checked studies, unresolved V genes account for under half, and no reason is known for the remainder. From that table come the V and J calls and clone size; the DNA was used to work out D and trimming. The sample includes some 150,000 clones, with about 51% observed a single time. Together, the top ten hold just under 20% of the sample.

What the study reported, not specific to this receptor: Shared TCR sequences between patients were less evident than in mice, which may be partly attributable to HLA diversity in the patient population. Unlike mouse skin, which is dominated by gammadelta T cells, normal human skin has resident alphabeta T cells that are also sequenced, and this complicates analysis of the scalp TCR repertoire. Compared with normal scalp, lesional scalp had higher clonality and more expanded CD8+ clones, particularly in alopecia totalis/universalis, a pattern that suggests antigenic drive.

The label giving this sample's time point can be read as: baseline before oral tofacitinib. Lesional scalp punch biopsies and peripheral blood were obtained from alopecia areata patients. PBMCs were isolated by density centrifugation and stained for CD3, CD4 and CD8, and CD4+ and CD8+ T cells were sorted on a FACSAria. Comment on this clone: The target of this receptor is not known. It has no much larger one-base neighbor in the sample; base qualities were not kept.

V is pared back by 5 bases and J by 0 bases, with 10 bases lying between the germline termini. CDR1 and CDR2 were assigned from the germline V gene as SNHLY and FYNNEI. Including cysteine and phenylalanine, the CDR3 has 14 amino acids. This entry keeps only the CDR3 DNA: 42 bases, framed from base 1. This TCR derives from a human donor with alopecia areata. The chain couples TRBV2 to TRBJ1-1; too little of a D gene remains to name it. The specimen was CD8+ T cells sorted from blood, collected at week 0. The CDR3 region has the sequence CASSPASMNTEAFF. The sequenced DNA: TGTGCCAGCAGTCCCGCGAGTATGAACACTGAAGCTTTCTTT.